The rows below give T cell receptor beta chains drawn from one sample of a study of blood T cell repertoires in COVID-19. Using immunoSEQ multiplex PCR, the repertoire was profiled, and TCRdb retains in-frame clones only, with some absent. This sample has about 250,000 clones, with about nine tenths found just once. Sample: PBMCs or T cells enriched from blood (not recorded which). The origin of the receptors is a middle-aged man who had recovered from COVID-19. The conserved cysteine and the conserved F or W are not part of the CDR3 here. Fields, in order: clone size, V gene, CDR3 protein. Size values are once, few and many counts, or a class for expanded clones, and some rows have none.

>.|TRBV7-8
ASSFQGPGEAF
>.|TRBV5-1
ASSPFAGSSYGYT
>.|TRBV5-1
ASSLVKGQNTEAF
>.|TRBV2
ASSVETPGGYT
>.|TRBV5-1
ASKSLTLAAQETQY
>.|TRBV27
ASSFEWRGQPKGYT
>.|TRBV4-1
ASSQGTLAGGFYEQY
>.|TRBV6-5
ASSYSRGRGGYT
>once|TRBV15
ATSRVASGGNTGELF
>.|TRBV6-2/TRBV6-3
ASSYLERGPYNEQF
>.|TRBV9
ASSVASGGASDTQY
>.|TRBV6-4
ASSDNRGDGYT
>.|TRBV5-1
ASSGGTGVTGELF
>.|TRBV4-2
ASSQDGGYSNQPQH
>.|TRBV19
ASSGASGAL
>.|TRBV10-3
ASGTGLGEKLF
>.|TRBV10-3
AISSLSNEQF
>few|TRBV2
ASSEFRGVSQPQH
>.|TRBV19
ASSLRPLSGTSGRKGNNEQF
>.|TRBV4-1
ASSSKYEQY
>once|TRBV2
ASSWGVNPANYGYT
>.|TRBV10-1
ASGGHSSGNTIY
>.|TRBV7-9
ASIPREYSNYGYT
>.|TRBV19
ASSIEGQDSNQPQH
>.|TRBV7-6
ASSSGLAGGLYNEQF
>.|TRBV7-9
ASSLEGAEEKLF
>.|TRBV15
ATSRDLGQSNYGYT
>.|TRBV4-1
ASSQEASNYGYT
>.|TRBV7-3
ASSLNSGGDTGELF
>.|TRBV29-1
SVGTSGSNEQY
>.|TRBV7-2
ASSSGLAGYQETQY
>.|TRBV30
AWEEQALQQETQY
>.|TRBV9
ASSDGVNSNQPQH
>.|TRBV28
ASSTGGVNSPLH
>.|TRBV2
ASSAGLASSTDTQY
>.|TRBV27
ASSVQRGIYEQY
>once|TRBV10-3
ATGGQITEAF
>once|TRBV6-5
ASSYSGQPRREAF
>.|TRBV7-2
ASSLRSAANTGELF
>once|TRBV2
ASRRLAGVSDTQY
>.|TRBV4-3
ASSPGLAYEQY